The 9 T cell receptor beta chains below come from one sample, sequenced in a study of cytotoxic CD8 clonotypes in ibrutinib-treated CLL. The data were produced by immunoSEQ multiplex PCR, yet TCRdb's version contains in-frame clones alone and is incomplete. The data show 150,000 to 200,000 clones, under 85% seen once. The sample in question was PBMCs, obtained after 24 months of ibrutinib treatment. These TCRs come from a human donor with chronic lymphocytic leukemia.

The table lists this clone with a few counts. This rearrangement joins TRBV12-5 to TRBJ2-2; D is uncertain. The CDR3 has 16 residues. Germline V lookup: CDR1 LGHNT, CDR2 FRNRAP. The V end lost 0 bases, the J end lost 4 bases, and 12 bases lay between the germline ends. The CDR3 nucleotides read TGTGCTAGTGGTTTGGTAATATCCCCAGGCACCGGGGAGCTGTTTTTT. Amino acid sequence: CASGLVISPGTGELFF. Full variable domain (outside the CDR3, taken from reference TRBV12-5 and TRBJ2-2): DARVTQTPRHKVTEMGQEVTMRCQPILGHNTVFWYRQTMMQGLELLAYFRNRAPLDDSGMPKDRFSAEMPDATLATLKIQPSEPRDSAVYFCASGLVISPGTGELFFGEGSRLTVL.

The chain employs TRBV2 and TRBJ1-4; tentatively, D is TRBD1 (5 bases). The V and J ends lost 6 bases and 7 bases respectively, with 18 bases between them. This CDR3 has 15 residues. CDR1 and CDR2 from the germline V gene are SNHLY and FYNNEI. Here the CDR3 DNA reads TGTGCCAGCAGGGTGGAGGGGAGGAATGGTGAAAAACTGTTTTTT. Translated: CASRVEGRNGEKLFF.

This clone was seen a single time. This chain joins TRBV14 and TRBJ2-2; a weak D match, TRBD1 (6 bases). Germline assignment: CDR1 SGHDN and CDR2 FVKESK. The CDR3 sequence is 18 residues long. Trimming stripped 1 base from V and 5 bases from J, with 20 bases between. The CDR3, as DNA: TGTGCCAGCAGCCAAGTCGAGGTCAGGGGAGTAAGGACCGGGGAGCTGTTTTTT. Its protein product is CASSQVEVRGVRTGELFF.

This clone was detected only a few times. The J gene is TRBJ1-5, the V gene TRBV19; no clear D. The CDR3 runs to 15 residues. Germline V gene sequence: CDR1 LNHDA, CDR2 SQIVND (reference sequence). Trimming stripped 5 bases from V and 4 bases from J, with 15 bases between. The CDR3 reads CASSLDGPGNQPQHF. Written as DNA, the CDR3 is TGTGCCAGTAGTCTCGACGGCCCCGGGAATCAGCCCCAGCATTTT.

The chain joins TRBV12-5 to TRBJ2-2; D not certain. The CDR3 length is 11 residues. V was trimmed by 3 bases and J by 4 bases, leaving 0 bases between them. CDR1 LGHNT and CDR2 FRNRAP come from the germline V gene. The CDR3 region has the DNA TGTGCTAGTGGTTTCACCGGGGAGCTGTTTTTT. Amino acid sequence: CASGFTGELFF.

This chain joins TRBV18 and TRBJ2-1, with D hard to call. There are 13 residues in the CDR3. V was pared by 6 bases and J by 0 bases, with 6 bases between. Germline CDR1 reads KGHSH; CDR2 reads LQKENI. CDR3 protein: CASSTSSYNEQFF. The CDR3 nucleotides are TGTGCCAGCTCGACAAGCTCCTACAATGAGCAGTTCTTC.

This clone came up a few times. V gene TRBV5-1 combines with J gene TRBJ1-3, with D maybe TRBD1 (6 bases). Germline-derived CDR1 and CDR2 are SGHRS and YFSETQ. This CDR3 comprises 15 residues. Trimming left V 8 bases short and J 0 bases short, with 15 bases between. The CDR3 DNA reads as TGCGCCAGTACCCCAGGGGATTCCTCTGGAAACACCATATATTTT. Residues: CASTPGDSSGNTIYF.

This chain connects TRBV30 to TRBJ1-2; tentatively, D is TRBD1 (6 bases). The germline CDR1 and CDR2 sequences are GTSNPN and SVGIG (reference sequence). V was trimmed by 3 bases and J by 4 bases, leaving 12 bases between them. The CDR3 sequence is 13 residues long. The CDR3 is CAWSRGGAYGYTF. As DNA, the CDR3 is TGTGCCTGGAGCCGAGGGGGGGCCTATGGCTACACCTTC.

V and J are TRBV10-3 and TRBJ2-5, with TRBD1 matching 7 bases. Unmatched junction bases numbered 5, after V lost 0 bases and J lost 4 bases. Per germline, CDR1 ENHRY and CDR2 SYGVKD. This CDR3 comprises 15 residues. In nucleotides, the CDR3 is TGTGCCATCAGTGAGTCGAAACAGGGGCTAGAGACCCAGTACTTC. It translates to CAISESKQGLETQYF.